These 26 T cell receptor beta chains were sequenced from one sample in a study of T cell responses to AZD1222 COVID-19 vaccine. The repertoire was sequenced with immunoSEQ multiplex PCR; TCRdb's copy has only in-frame clones and lacks some. The sample holds more than 85,000 clones, 85% to 90% seen once. This specimen consisted of peripheral blood, obtained on day 0 of AZD1222 vaccination. The receptor set was obtained from an adult in good health.

V usage is TRBV7-8 and J usage is TRBJ1-2, with a weak D call TRBD1 (5 bases). The germline V gene has CDR1 SGHVS and CDR2 FQNEAQ. The CDR3 is 14 amino acids. V lost 1 base and J 5 bases, leaving 11 bases between the germline ends. CDR3 protein: CASSLGWGRYGYTF. The CDR3 nucleotides are TGTGCCAGCAGCTTAGGTTGGGGCCGTTATGGCTACACCTTC.

The chain employs TRBV7-9 and TRBJ1-4; 7 bases match TRBD1. Germline values: CDR1 SEHNR, CDR2 FQNEAQ (reference sequence). V lost 4 bases and J lost 5; bases outside the gene matches: 4. There are 14 residues in the CDR3. As DNA, the CDR3 is TGTGCCAGCAGCTACGGGACAGCAAATGAAAAACTGTTTTTT. It translates to CASSYGTANEKLFF.

This clone turned up a few times. The rearrangement uses TRBV19 and TRBJ1-5, with 9 bases that match TRBD1. Germline V gene lookup returns CDR1 LNHDA and CDR2 SQIVND (reference sequence). The CDR3 consists of 15 residues. V trimming: 3 bases; J trimming: 6 bases; junction bases outside the gene matches: 6. The DNA for the CDR3 is TGTGCCAGTAGTATGTCAGGACAGGGGTTTCAGCCCCAGCATTTT. Translating gives CASSMSGQGFQPQHF. The whole variable domain, remainder taken from reference TRBV19 and TRBJ1-5, is DGGITQSPKYLFRKEGQNVTLSCEQNLNHDAMYWYRQDPGQGLRLIYYSQIVNDFQKGDIAEGYSVSREKKESFPLTVTSAQKNPTAFYLCASSMSGQGFQPQHFGDGTRLSIL.

This chain links TRBV28 with TRBJ2-3, with D hard to call. The V end was cut by 3 bases, the J end by 0 bases, with 7 bases between. CDR1 MDHEN and CDR2 SYDVKM come from the germline V gene. This CDR3 is 14 amino acids long. Here the CDR3 reads CASSFPSSTDTQYF. The CDR3 bases are TGTGCCAGCAGTTTCCCCTCTAGCACAGATACGCAGTATTTT.

This clone has just one count. V and J are TRBV19 and TRBJ1-1; D gene uncertain. Trimming shortened V by 5 bases and J by 0 bases, and 7 bases separated the two germline ends. The CDR3 spans 13 residues. Per germline, CDR1 LNHDA and CDR2 SQIVND (reference sequence). The CDR3 reads CASSSTVNTEAFF. For the CDR3, the DNA is TGTGCCAGTAGTTCGACGGTGAACACTGAAGCTTTCTTT.

Note on this clone: Sequence at one end of the junction differs from germline and may be a read error. The chain has TRBV18 and TRBJ2-1, with D maybe TRBD1 (5 bases). The CDR3 is 15 residues long. Germline values: CDR1 KGHSH, CDR2 LQKENI. The CDR3 DNA reads as TGTGCCAGCTCACCAGAGACAGAATCCTTCAATGAGCAGTTCTTC. Translating gives CASSPETESFNEQFF.

The rearrangement uses TRBV27 and TRBJ1-1, with D possibly being TRBD1 (6 bases). CDR1 and CDR2 from the germline V gene are MNHEY and SMNVEV (reference sequence). With 0 bases removed from V and 10 bases from J, the gap between germline ends came to 12 bases. The CDR3 has 13 amino acids. As DNA, the CDR3 is TGTGCCAGCAGTTTATCGGGTACAGGGATAGCTTTCTTT. Translated: CASSLSGTGIAFF.

The chain couples TRBV10-3 to TRBJ1-2; 7 bases agree with TRBD1. CDR1 and CDR2 from the germline V gene are ENHRY and SYGVKD. There are 15 residues in the CDR3. Trimming at V came to 3 bases and at J to 5 bases, leaving 9 bases not matched to a gene. DNA of the CDR3: TGTGCCATCAGTGAAATCGGACAGGACATTTATGGCTACACCTTC. It translates to CAISEIGQDIYGYTF.

The chain uses TRBV15 and TRBJ1-3, with D tentatively TRBD1 (5 bases). Germline CDR1 is LNHNV and CDR2 is YYDKDF (reference sequence). V gave up 1 base and J gave up 5 bases, with 15 bases separating them. The CDR3 loop spans 16 amino acids. This CDR3 reads CATSRVGTGERNTIYF. CDR3 nucleotides: TGTGCCACCAGCAGAGTAGGGACCGGGGAAAGAAACACCATATATTTT. Full variable domain (remainder filled in from reference TRBV15 and TRBJ1-3): DAMVIQNPRYQVTQFGKPVTLSCSQTLNHNVMYWYQQKSSQAPKLLFHYYDKDFNNEADTPDNFQSRRPNTSFCFLDIRSPGLGDTAMYLCATSRVGTGERNTIYFGEGSWLTVV.

The V gene is TRBV6-2 or TRBV6-3, the J gene TRBJ1-2; TRBD1 is a possible D gene (6 bases). Trimming took 2 bases from V and 4 from J, leaving 11 bases between them. This CDR3 is built from 14 residues. In germline, CDR1 is MNHEY, CDR2 SVGEGT. The CDR3 nucleotides read TGTGCCAGCAGTTACCGACAGGATAGCTATGGCTACACCTTC. Translating it yields CASSYRQDSYGYTF.

The chain carries TRBV6-5 and TRBJ2-7; a possible D gene is TRBD2 (7 bases). The CDR3 covers 15 residues. The ends were cut back, 6 bases at V and 0 bases at J, with 15 bases in the middle. Germline-derived CDR1 and CDR2 are MNHEY and SVGAGI. Here the CDR3 reads CASSWGGLSSYEQYF. The CDR3 DNA follows: TGTGCCAGCAGCTGGGGGGGCCTCAGCTCCTACGAGCAGTACTTC.

The V and J genes are TRBV10-3 and TRBJ1-5; no reliable D call. Germline CDR1 ENHRY, CDR2 SYGVKD. Trimming took 3 bases from V and 5 from J, leaving 8 bases between them. The CDR3 loop spans 13 amino acids. The CDR3 protein is CAISDGLDQPQHF. The CDR3 region has the DNA TGTGCCATCAGTGATGGATTGGATCAGCCCCAGCATTTT.

The rearrangement uses TRBV5-4 and TRBJ2-1; TRBD2 aligns across 9 bases. Germline lookup yields CDR1 SGHNT and CDR2 YYREEE (reference sequence). The CDR3 contains 15 residues. Losses at the gene ends were 0 bases for V and 7 bases for J; bases not matched to a gene: 5. The CDR3 bases are TGTGCCAGCAGCTTGGGGCTAGCGGGGTCTAATGAGCAGTTCTTC. Translating gives CASSLGLAGSNEQFF.

In this sample, this clone turned up once. V is TRBV19 and J is TRBJ1-2; D is unresolved. Per the germline V gene, CDR1 is LNHDA and CDR2 is SQIVND (reference sequence). The CDR3 length is 11 residues. V was clipped by 6 bases and J by 4 bases, with 6 bases between them. DNA for the CDR3: TGTGCCAGTAGGGCCAGCTATGGCTACACCTTC. Encoded protein: CASRASYGYTF. Based on the CDR3 plus reference TRBV19 and TRBJ1-2, the full variable domain is DGGITQSPKYLFRKEGQNVTLSCEQNLNHDAMYWYRQDPGQGLRLIYYSQIVNDFQKGDIAEGYSVSREKKESFPLTVTSAQKNPTAFYLCASRASYGYTFGSGTRLTVV.

This clone was counted a few times. The chain combines TRBV4-1 with TRBJ2-3; unclear D gene. The CDR3 has 14 residues. Germline V gene lookup returns CDR1 MGHRA and CDR2 YSYEKL. V lost 4 bases, J lost 1 base, and 9 bases lay in between. The CDR3, as DNA: TGCGCCAGCAGCCGGAGATCTGGCACAGATACGCAGTATTTT. Translated, it gives CASSRRSGTDTQYF.

This chain uses TRBV21-1 with TRBJ2-7; the table's D gene call, TRBD1, was not cross checked with the DNA. TRBV21-1 is noted as a pseudogene. There are 15 residues in the CDR3. Here the CDR3 reads CASSNYLDRNYEQYF. DNA for the CDR3: TGTGCCAGCAGCAATTATTTGGACAGAAACTACGAGCAGTACTTC.

The V call is TRBV5-8, the J call TRBJ2-5, with D perhaps assigned TRBD1 or TRBD2 (5 bases each). The CDR3 sequence is 16 residues long. CDR1 is SGHTS, CDR2 YDEGEE, per germline. V lost 4 bases and J lost 0, with 16 bases in between. The CDR3 region is CASSIGTIAYQETQYF. In nucleotides, the CDR3 is TGTGCCAGCAGCATTGGGACCATAGCGTACCAAGAGACCCAGTACTTC.

The V and J genes are TRBV10-3 and TRBJ1-3; no clear D gene. The V end lost 8 bases, the J end lost 0 bases, and 8 bases lay between the germline ends. This CDR3 is built from 13 residues. CDR1 is ENHRY, CDR2 SYGVKD, per germline. The CDR3 nucleotides are TGTGCCATCGGGAGGGCCTCTGGAAACACCATATATTTT. Its protein is CAIGRASGNTIYF.

V is TRBV7-3 and J is TRBJ1-2; D not resolved. This CDR3 spans 15 amino acids. V was shortened by 1 base and J by 3 bases, with 12 bases between the two germline ends. CDR1 and CDR2 from the germline V gene are SGHTA and FQGTGA. For the CDR3, the DNA is TGTGCCAGCAGCTTAAGCGGCCCGGCGGACTATGGCTACACCTTC. It translates to CASSLSGPADYGYTF.

This chain joins TRBV7-9 and TRBJ2-1, with D possibly being TRBD1 or TRBD2 (5 bases each). Germline V lookup: CDR1 SEHNR, CDR2 FQNEAQ (reference sequence). The CDR3 is 16 residues long. V shed 5 bases and J shed 5 bases, with 19 bases lying between them. CDR3 amino acids: CASSPGPGTADNEQFF. CDR3 nucleotide sequence: TGTGCCAGCAGCCCCGGGCCTGGGACGGCTGACAATGAGCAGTTCTTC.

In this sample, this clone turned up once. The chain is built from TRBV3-1 (or the pseudogene TRBV3-2) and TRBJ1-5; 7 bases are shared with TRBD1. Germline V gives CDR1 LGHDT, CDR2 YNNKEL (reference sequence). The CDR3 length is 15 residues. The V and J ends lost 1 base and 7 bases, in that order; junction bases with no gene match: 7. DNA for the CDR3: TGTGCCAGCAGCCAAGGGCACAGGGGTAGCCAGCCCCAGCATTTT. Translating it yields CASSQGHRGSQPQHF.

The gene calls are TRBV3-1 (or the pseudogene TRBV3-2) and TRBJ1-5; the D is unclear. Per the germline V gene, CDR1 is LGHDT and CDR2 is YNNKEL (reference sequence). V lost 5 bases and J 1 base, leaving 12 bases between the germline ends. This CDR3 has 15 amino acids. CDR3 amino acids: CASSATWGSNQPQHF. The DNA for the CDR3 is TGTGCCAGCAGCGCCACGTGGGGAAGCAATCAGCCCCAGCATTTT.

This clone was picked up a small number of times. The chain recombines TRBV6-4 with TRBJ2-2; 14 nucleotides line up with TRBD2. The germline gives CDR1 MRHNA, CDR2 SNTAGT. The junction had 8 bases not matched to a gene; V was cut back by 5 bases and J by 6 bases. The CDR3 covers 17 residues. Written as DNA, the CDR3 is TGTGCCAGCAGTCGGACTAGCGGGGGGCCGGCGGCCGGGGAGCTGTTTTTT. Protein sequence: CASSRTSGGPAAGELFF.

The J gene is TRBJ1-5, the V gene TRBV9, with unresolved D. Germline assignment: CDR1 SGDLS and CDR2 YYNGEE. The CDR3 length is 13 residues. Trimming removed 0 bases at V and 7 bases at J, with 8 bases between. The CDR3 region is CASSVALGQPQHF. As DNA, the CDR3 is TGTGCCAGCAGCGTAGCTCTGGGACAGCCCCAGCATTTT.

This chain uses TRBV18 with TRBJ1-5; maybe TRBD1 (5 bases). The CDR3 length is 14 residues. Germline-derived CDR1 and CDR2 are KGHSH and LQKENI. The V gene lost 1 base and the J gene lost 6 bases, with 10 bases spanning the gap. This chain's CDR3 is CASSPRQGSQPQHF. CDR3 DNA: TGTGCCAGCTCACCACGGCAGGGAAGTCAGCCCCAGCATTTT. Together with reference TRBV18 and TRBJ1-5, the CDR3 gives the full variable domain: NAGVMQNPRHLVRRRGQEARLRCSPMKGHSHVYWYRQLPEEGLKFMVYLQKENIIDESGMPKERFSAEFPKEGPSILRIQQVVRGDSAAYFCASSPRQGSQPQHFGDGTRLSIL.

V usage is TRBV6-6 and J usage is TRBJ1-3, with a possible D match to TRBD1 (5 bases). V lost 1 base and J 7 bases, leaving 11 bases between the germline ends. CDR3 size: 14 residues. Germline values: CDR1 MNHNY, CDR2 SVGAGI (reference sequence). CDR3 sequence (DNA): TGTGCCAGCAGTTACTTCTCAGGGTCGAACACCATATATTTT. Translation gives CASSYFSGSNTIYF.